Below, one TCR beta chain is given with its context. The antigen remains undetermined. Unique molecular identifiers tagged the TCRbeta library. Each CDR3 protein is one row after TCRdb ran MiXCR on the PCR reads. The sample lists 80,000 or so distinct CDR3 sequences, 13% to 15% occurring once. Germline values: CDR1 SGHRS, CDR2 YFSETQ. The CDR3 has 16 amino acids. V lost 4 bases and J lost 5, with 22 bases in between. The data originate from a study of T-cell reconstitution after alpha-beta-depleted transplantation in children. Study-wide findings and caveats: Newly produced T cells mostly accounted for T-cell counts and diversity one year post-transplant.

The material sequenced was PBMCs, mostly from graft donor cells, taken 180 days after TCRalphabeta/CD19-depleted stem cell transplant. The source of this sequence is a male patient aged 2-9 years who had a stem cell transplant for acute lymphoblastic leukemia, so the T cells may come from the graft donor. The chain joins TRBV5-1 to TRBJ2-7, with D maybe TRBD1 (8 bases). The CDR3 loop is CASSPGLQGVRNEQYF. CDR3 nucleotide sequence: TGCGCCAGCAGCCCGGGACTACAGGGGGTCAGGAACGAGCAGTACTTC.